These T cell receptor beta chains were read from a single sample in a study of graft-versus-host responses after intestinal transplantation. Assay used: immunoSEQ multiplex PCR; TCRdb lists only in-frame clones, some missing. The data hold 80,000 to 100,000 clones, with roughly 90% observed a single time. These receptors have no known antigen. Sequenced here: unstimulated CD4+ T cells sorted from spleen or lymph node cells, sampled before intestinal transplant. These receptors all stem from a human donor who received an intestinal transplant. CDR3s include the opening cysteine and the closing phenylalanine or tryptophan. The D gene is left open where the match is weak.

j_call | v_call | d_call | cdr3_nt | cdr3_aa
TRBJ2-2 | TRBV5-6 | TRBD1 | TGTGCCAGCAGCTTGTGGGGGACAGGGGGCTTCGGGGAGCTGTTTTTT | CASSLWGTGGFGELFF
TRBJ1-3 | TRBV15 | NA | TGTGCCACCAGCAGAGGGGGGGGCTCTGGAAACACCATATATTTT | CATSRGGGSGNTIYF
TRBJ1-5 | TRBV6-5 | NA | TGTGCCAGCAGCAACCCGGGGGGCCAAGGGCCCCAGCATTTT | CASSNPGGQGPQHF
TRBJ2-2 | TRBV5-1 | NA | TGCGCCAGCAGCCCCGAGGGGGGGGCGATCTACACCGGGGAGCTGTTTTTT | CASSPEGGAIYTGELFF
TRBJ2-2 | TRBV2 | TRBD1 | TGTGCCATCCCGGGACAGAGCACCGGGGAGCTGTTTTTT | CAIPGQSTGELFF
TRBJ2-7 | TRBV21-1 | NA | TGTGCCAGCAGCACCAATCGGGGAGGGGCCTCCTACGAGCAGTACTTC | CASSTNRGGASYEQYF
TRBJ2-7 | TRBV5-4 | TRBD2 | TGTGCCAGCAGCCCGGCCGTGGGGGGGTTCGAGCAGTACTTC | CASSPAVGGFEQYF
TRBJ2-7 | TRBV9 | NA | TGTGCCAGCAGCCCCGCAGGGAACTACGAGCAGTACTTC | CASSPAGNYEQYF
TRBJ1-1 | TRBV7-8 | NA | TGTGCCAGCAGCCACGGACGGGGTGAAGCTTTCTTT | CASSHGRGEAFF
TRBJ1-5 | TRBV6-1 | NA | TGTGCCAGCAGTGAAGCTTGGAACTATAGCAATCAGCCCCAGCATTTT | CASSEAWNYSNQPQHF
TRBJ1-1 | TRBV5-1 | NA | TGCGCCAGCAGCTTGGCGTGGAACACTGAAGCTTTCTTT | CASSLAWNTEAFF
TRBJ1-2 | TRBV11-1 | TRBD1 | TGTGCCAGCAGCTACCTCGGGACAGGTTATGGCTACACCTTC | CASSYLGTGYGYTF
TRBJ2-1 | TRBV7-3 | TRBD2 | TGTGCCAGCAGCCCCGTCGGGGTAGCGGGGGATGAGCAGTTCTTC | CASSPVGVAGDEQFF
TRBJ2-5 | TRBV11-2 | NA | TGTGCCAGCAGCCCCGGACTCCAAGAGACCCAGTACTTC | CASSPGLQETQYF
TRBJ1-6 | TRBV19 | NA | TGTGCCAGTAGTACAGATAATTCACCCCTCCACTTT | CASSTDNSPLHF
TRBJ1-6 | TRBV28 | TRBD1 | TGTGCCAGCAGTTCGGGACAGGGTGTTAATTCACCCCTCCACTTT | CASSSGQGVNSPLHF
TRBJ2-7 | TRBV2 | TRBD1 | TGTGCCAGCAGACCCGGGACAGGGCCTTACGAGCAGTACTTC | CASRPGTGPYEQYF
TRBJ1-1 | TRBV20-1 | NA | TGCAGTGCTAGACAGGCCGAAGCTTTCTTT | CSARQAEAFF
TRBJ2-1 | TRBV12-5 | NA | TGTGCTAGTGGTTTGCCCCCGGGGTGGGGTGAGCAGTTCTTC | CASGLPPGWGEQFF
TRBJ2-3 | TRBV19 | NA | TGTGCCAGTAGGGACTATCAAGATACGCAGTATTTT | CASRDYQDTQYF
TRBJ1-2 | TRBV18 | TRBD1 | TGTGCCAGCTCACTCTCCGGGACAGGGTTCGGTGGCTACACCTTC | CASSLSGTGFGGYTF
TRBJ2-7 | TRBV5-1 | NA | TGCGCCAGCAGCACGGACGGGAGCTCCTACGAGCAGTACTTC | CASSTDGSSYEQYF
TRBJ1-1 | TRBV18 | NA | TGTGCCAGCTCACCACAGGGGCCCTATAATGAAGCTTTCTTT | CASSPQGPYNEAFF
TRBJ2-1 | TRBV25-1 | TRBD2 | TGTGCCAGCAGTGAATCTGAGCGGGGACCCTACAATGAGCAGTTCTTC | CASSESERGPYNEQFF